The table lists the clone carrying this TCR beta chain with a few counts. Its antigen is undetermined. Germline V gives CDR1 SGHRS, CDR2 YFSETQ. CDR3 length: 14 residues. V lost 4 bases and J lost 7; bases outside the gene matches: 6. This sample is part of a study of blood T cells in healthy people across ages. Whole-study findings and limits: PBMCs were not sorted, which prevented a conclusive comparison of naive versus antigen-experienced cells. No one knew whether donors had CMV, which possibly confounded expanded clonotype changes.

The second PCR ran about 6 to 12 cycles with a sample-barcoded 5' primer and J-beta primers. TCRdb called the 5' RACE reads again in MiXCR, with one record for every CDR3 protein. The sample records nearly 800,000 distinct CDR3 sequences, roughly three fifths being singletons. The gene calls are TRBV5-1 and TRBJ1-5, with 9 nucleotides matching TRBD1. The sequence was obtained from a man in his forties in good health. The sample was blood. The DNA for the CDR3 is TGCGCCAGCAGCCCCGGGACAGGGAGACAGCCCCAGCATTTT. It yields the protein CASSPGTGRQPQHF.